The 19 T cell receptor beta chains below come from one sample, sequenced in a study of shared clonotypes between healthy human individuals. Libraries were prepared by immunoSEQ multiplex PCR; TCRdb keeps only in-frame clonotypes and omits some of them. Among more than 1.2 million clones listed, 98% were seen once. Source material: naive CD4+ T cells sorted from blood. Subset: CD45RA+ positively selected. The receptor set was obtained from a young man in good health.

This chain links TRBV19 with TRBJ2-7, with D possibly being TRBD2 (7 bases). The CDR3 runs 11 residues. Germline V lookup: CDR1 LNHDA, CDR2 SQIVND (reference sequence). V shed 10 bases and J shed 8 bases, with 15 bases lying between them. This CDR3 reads CATQERDKQYF. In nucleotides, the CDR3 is TGTGCCACCCAGGAGCGGGACAAGCAGTACTTC.

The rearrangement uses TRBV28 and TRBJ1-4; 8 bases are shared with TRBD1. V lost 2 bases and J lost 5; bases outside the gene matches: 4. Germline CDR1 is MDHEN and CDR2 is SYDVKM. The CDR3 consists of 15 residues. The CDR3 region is CASSLPTGANEKLFF. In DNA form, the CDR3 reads TGTGCCAGCAGTTTACCGACAGGGGCGAATGAAAAACTGTTTTTT.

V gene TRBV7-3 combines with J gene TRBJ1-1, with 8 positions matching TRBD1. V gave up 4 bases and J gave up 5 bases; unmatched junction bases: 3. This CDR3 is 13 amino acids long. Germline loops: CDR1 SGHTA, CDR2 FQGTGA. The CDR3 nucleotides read TGTGCCAGCAGCTCCCAGGGGGCGACTGAAGCTTTCTTT. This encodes CASSSQGATEAFF.

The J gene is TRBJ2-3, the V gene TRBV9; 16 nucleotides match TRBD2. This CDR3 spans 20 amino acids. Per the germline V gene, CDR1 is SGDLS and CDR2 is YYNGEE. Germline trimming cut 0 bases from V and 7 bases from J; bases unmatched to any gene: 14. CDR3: CASSVEAGTSGRDRLYTQYF. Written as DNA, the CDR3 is TGTGCCAGCAGCGTAGAGGCCGGGACTAGCGGGAGGGACCGTTTATATACGCAGTATTTT. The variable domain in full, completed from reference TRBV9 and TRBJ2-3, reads DSGVTQTPKHLITATGQRVTLRCSPRSGDLSVYWYQQSLDQGLQFLIQYYNGEERAKGNILERFSAQQFPDLHSELNLSSLELGDSALYFCASSVEAGTSGRDRLYTQYFGPGTRLTVL.

In DNA, the CDR3 is TGTGCCAGCAGGGAGATTCAATCACAAGAGACCCAGTACTTC. Protein: CASREIQSQETQYF. V usage is TRBV2 and J usage is TRBJ2-5; unclear D gene. Germline CDR1 and CDR2: SNHLY and FYNNEI. The CDR3 runs to 14 residues. V dropped 6 bases and J dropped 2 bases, with 13 bases sitting between them.

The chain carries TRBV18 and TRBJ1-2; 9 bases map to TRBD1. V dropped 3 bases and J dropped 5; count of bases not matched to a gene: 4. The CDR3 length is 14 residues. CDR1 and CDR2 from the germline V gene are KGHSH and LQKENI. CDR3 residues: CASSPGTGTYGYTF. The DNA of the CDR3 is TGTGCCAGCTCACCCGGGACAGGGACGTATGGCTACACCTTC.

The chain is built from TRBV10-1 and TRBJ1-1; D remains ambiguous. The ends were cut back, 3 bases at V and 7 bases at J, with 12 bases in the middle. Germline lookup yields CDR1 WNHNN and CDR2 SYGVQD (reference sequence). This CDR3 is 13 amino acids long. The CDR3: CASSEDRWVEAFF. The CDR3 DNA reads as TGCGCCAGCAGTGAAGATAGGTGGGTTGAAGCTTTCTTT.

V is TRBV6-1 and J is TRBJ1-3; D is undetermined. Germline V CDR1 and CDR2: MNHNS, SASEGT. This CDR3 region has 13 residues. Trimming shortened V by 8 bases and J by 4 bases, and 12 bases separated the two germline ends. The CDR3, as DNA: TGTGCCAGCGGACGGCAGACGGGAAACACCATATATTTT. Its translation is CASGRQTGNTIYF.

The CDR3 nucleotides read TGCGCCAGCAGTGAGTCGAACGGGAACGGAAAACTGTTTTTT. It is translated as CASSESNGNGKLFF. This rearrangement joins TRBV10-1 to TRBJ1-4; D is ambiguous. V dropped 0 bases and J dropped 10 bases, with 12 bases sitting between them. This CDR3 is built from 14 residues. Germline V gives CDR1 WNHNN, CDR2 SYGVQD (reference sequence).

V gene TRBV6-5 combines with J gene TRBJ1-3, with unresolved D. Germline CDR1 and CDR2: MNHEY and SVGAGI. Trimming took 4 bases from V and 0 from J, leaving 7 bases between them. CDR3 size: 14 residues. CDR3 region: CASSFSGSGNTIYF. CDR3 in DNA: TGTGCCAGCAGTTTTAGTGGCTCTGGAAACACCATATATTTT.

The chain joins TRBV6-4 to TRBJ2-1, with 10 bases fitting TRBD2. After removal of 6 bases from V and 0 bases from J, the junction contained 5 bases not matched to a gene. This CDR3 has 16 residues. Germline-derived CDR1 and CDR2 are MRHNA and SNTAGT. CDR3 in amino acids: CASSYIAGGSYNEQFF. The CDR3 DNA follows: TGTGCCAGCAGCTACATAGCGGGAGGCTCCTACAATGAGCAGTTCTTC.

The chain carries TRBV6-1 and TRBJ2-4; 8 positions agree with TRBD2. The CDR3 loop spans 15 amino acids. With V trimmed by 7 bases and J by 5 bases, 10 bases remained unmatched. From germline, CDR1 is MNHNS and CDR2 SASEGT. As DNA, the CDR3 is TGTGCCAGCAACCTAGCGGGTACGGGGGAAAACATTCAGTACTTC. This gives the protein CASNLAGTGENIQYF.

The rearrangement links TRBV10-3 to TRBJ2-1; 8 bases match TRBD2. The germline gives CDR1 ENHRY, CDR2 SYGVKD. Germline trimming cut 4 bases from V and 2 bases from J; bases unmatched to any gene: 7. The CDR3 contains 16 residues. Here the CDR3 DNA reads TGTGCCATCAGTGGCGGTAGCGGGACACCCTACAATGAGCAGTTCTTC. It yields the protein CAISGGSGTPYNEQFF.

The chain's CDR3 is CASSLTGQGDTEAFF. In DNA form, the CDR3 reads TGTGCCAGCAGTTTAACGGGTCAGGGGGACACTGAAGCTTTCTTT. The V and J genes are TRBV28 and TRBJ1-1; the match to TRBD1 covers 7 bases. The V and J ends lost 2 bases and 3 bases, in that order; junction bases with no gene match: 6. The CDR3 extends over 15 amino acids. In germline, CDR1 is MDHEN, CDR2 SYDVKM.

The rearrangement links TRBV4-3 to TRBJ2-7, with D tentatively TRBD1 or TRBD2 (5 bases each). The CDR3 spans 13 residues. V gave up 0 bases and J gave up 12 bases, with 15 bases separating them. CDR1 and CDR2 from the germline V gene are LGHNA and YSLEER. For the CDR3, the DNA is TGCGCCAGCAGCCAAGAGGGACCCAGCCTGCGGTACTTC. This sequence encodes CASSQEGPSLRYF.

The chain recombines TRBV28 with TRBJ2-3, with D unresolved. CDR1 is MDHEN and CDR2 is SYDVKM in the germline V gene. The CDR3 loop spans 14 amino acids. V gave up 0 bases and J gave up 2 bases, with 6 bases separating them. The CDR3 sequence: CASSLWRFTDTQYF. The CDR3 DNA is TGTGCCAGCAGTTTATGGCGGTTCACAGATACGCAGTATTTT.

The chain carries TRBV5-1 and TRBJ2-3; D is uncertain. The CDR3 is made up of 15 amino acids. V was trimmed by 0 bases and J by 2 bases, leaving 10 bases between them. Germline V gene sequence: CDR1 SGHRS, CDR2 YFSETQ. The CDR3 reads CASSLVDANTDTQYF. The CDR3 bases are TGCGCCAGCAGCTTGGTAGATGCTAACACAGATACGCAGTATTTT. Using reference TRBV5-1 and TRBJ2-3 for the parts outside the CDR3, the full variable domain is KAGVTQTPRYLIKTRGQQVTLSCSPISGHRSVSWYQQTPGQGLQFLFEYFSETQRNKGNFPGRFSGRQFSNSRSEMNVSTLELGDSALYLCASSLVDANTDTQYFGPGTRLTVL.

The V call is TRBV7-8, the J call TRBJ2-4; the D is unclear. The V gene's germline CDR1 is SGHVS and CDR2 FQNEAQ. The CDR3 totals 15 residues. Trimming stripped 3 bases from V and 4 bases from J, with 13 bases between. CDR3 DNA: TGTGCCAGCAGCTTGTCTGGGATCAGGAAAAACATTCAGTACTTC. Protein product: CASSLSGIRKNIQYF.

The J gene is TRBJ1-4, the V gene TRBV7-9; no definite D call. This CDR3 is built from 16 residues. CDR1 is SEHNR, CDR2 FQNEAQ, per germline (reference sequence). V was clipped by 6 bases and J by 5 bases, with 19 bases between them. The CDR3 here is CASSYTYQDKNEKLFF. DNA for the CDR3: TGTGCCAGCAGTTATACCTACCAGGATAAGAATGAAAAACTGTTTTTT.